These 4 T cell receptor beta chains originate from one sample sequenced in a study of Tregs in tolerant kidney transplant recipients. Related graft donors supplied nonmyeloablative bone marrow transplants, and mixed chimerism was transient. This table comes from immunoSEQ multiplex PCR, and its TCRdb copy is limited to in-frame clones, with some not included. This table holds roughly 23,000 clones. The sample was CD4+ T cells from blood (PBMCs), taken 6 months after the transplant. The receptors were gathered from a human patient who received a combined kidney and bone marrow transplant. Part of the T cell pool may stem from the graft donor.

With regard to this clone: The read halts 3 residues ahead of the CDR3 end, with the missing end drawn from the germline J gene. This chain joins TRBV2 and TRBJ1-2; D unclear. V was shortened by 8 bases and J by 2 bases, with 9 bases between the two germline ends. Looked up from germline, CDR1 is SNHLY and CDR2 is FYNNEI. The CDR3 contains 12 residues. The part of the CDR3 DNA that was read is TGTGCCAGCGGTAAGGGCAACTATGGC. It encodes CASGKGNYG. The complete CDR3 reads CASGKGNYGYTF.

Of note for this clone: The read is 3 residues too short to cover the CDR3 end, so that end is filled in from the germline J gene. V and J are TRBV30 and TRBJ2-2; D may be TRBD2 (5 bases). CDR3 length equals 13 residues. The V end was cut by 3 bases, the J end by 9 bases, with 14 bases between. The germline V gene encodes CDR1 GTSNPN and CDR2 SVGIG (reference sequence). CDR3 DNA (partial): TGTGCCTGGAGCGATGCGGGTGGGTGGGAG. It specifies CAWSDAGGWE. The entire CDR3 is CAWSDAGGWELFF.

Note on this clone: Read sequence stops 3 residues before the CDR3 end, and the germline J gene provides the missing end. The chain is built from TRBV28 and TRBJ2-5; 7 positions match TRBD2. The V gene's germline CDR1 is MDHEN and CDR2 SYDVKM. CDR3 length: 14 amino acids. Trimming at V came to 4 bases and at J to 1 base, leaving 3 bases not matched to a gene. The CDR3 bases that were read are TGTGCCAGCAGTTCCGGACTAGGCCAAGAGACC. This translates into CASSSGLGQET. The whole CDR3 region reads CASSSGLGQETQYF.

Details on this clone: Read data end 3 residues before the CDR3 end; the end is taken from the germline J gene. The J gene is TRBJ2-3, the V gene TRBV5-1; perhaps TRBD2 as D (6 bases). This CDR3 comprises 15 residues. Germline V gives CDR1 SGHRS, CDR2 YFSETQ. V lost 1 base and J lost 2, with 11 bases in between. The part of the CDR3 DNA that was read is TGCGCCAGCAGCTTGCTGGGACTGAACACAGATACG. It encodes CASSLLGLNTDT. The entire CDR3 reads CASSLLGLNTDTQYF.